The source of this T cell receptor (beta chain) is a study of beta chain features in type 1 diabetes. V was trimmed by 0 bases and J by 7 bases, leaving 9 bases between them. This CDR3 has 12 amino acids. Germline V gives CDR1 GTSNPN, CDR2 SVGIG (reference sequence). The investigators reverse transcribed all of the isolated RNA, so they sequenced expressed TCRB transcripts. Clones were sequenced by immunoSEQ multiplex PCR, and TCRdb holds only the in-frame ones, with some missing. The table has 300,000 or so clones, approximately 12% seen once. As for this clone: The target antigen is unknown.

Sorting gave populations that all exceeded 98% purity. Study-wide results and limits: Sequencing used cDNA, and cells with high TCR expression could therefore be over-represented. Shorter templates might be favored by PCR, and equally so in patients and in controls. Researchers report that Type 1 diabetes patients had moderately but significantly shorter TCRB CDR3s across all four CD4+ subsets.

The chain joins TRBV30 to TRBJ1-2, with D hard to call. The sample taken for sequencing was naive CD4+ T cells from blood. This TCR was sampled from a woman between 18 and 29 years old with type 1 diabetes. Here the CDR3 reads CAWSVQFGGYTF. CDR3 nucleotides: TGTGCCTGGAGTGTCCAGTTTGGTGGCTACACCTTC. The full variable domain, rest sourced from reference TRBV30 and TRBJ1-2, is SQTIHQWPATLVQPVGSPLSLECTVEGTSNPNLYWYRQAAGRGLQLLFYSVGIGQISSEVPQNLSASRPQDRQFILSSKKLLLSDSGFYLCAWSVQFGGYTFGSGTRLTVV.